A single T cell receptor beta chain is shown here with its context. These data come from a study of T-cell reconstitution after alpha-beta-depleted transplantation in children. Using unique molecular identifiers, the investigators prepared the TCRbeta library. TCRdb ran MiXCR on the PCR reads and lists one entry per CDR3 protein. This sample has around 450,000 distinct CDR3 sequences, with 43% found just once. CDR3 length: 14 residues. Germline CDR1 is SGHDN and CDR2 is FVKESK. The V segment lost 3 bases and the J segment 9 bases; nucleotides outside the gene matches: 5. This receptor was taken from a girl aged 2 to 10 with aplastic anemia, due to receive a stem cell transplant. Sequences were derived from PBMCs, sampled before TCRalphabeta/CD19-depleted stem cell transplant. The chain recombines TRBV14 with TRBJ2-1; 10 nucleotides match TRBD2. The CDR3 DNA follows: TGTGCCAGCAGCCAGGGACTAGCGCATACTGAGCAGTTCTTC. This gives the protein CASSQGLAHTEQFF.